The entry that follows covers one T cell receptor (beta chain) sequence. This specimen belongs to a study of cytomegalovirus exposure and HLA in healthy donors. Germline CDR1 is SGHTS and CDR2 is YDEGEE. The V end lost 0 bases, the J end lost 1 base, and 5 bases lay between the germline ends. CDR3 length equals 14 residues. It was with 60 Vbeta and 13 Jbeta primers that the PCR ran. Here immunoSEQ multiplex PCR was the method, and the copy in TCRdb shows in-frame clones only, minus some. The data show about 110,000 clones, around 64% seen once. The material sequenced was PBMCs. The sequence was collected from a woman in her twenties or thirties in good health and CMV-seronegative. The chain recombines TRBV5-8 with TRBJ1-5, with D uncertain. The DNA for the CDR3 is TGTGCCAGCAGCTTGGAACAGAGCAATCAGCCCCAGCATTTT. It translates to CASSLEQSNQPQHF. The entire variable domain, with the rest obtained from reference TRBV5-8 and TRBJ1-5, is as follows: EAGVTQSPTHLIKTRGQQATLRCSPISGHTSVYWYQQALGLGLQFLLWYDEGEERNRGNFPPRFSGRQFPNYSSELNVNALELEDSALYLCASSLEQSNQPQHFGDGTRLSIL.